The source of this TCR beta chain is a study of long-term antiretroviral therapy in people with HIV. Findings and limits, study-wide: Controls showed broader CDR3 length ranges than did the HIV repertoires.

Running of the v3.0 immunoSEQ assay took place at survey level. Here immunoSEQ multiplex PCR was the method, and the copy in TCRdb shows in-frame clones only, minus some. The sample carries roughly 37,000 clones, 80% recorded once. In the case of this clone: Its specificity is not known.

The germline V gene encodes CDR1 MNHNS and CDR2 SASEGT. This CDR3 contains 16 residues. Trimming left V 0 bases short and J 4 bases short, with 15 bases between. The clonotype comes from a man aged 30 to 39 with HIV. Specimen: unsorted PBMCs, collected 3.4 years after starting antiretroviral therapy. J is TRBJ1-2 and V is TRBV6-1, with no clear D. The CDR3 nucleotides read TGTGCCAGCAGTGAAGCATCGACAACCGATGGCTATGGCTACACCTTC. Translating gives CASSEASTTDGYGYTF.